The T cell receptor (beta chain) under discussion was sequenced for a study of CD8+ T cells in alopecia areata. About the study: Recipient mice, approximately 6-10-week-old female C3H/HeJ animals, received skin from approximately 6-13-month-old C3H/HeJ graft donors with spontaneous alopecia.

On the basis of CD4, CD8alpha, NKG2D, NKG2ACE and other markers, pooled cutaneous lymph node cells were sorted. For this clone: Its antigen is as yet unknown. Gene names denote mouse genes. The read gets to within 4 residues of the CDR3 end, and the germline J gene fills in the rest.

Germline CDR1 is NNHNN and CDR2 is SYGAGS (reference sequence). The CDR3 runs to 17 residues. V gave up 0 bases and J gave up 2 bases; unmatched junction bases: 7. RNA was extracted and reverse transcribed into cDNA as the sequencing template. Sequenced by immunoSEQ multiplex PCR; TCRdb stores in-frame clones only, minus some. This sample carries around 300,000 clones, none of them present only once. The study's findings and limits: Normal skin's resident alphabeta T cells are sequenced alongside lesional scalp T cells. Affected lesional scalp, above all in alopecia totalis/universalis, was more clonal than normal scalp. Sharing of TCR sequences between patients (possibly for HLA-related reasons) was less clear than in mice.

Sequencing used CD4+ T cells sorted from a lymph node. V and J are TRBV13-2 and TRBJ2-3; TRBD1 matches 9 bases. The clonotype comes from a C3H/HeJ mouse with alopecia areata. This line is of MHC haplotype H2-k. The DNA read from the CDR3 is TGTGCCAGCGGTGATGAACGGGACAGGGTGGCTGCAGAA. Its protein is CASGDERDRVAAE. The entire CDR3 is CASGDERDRVAAETLYF.